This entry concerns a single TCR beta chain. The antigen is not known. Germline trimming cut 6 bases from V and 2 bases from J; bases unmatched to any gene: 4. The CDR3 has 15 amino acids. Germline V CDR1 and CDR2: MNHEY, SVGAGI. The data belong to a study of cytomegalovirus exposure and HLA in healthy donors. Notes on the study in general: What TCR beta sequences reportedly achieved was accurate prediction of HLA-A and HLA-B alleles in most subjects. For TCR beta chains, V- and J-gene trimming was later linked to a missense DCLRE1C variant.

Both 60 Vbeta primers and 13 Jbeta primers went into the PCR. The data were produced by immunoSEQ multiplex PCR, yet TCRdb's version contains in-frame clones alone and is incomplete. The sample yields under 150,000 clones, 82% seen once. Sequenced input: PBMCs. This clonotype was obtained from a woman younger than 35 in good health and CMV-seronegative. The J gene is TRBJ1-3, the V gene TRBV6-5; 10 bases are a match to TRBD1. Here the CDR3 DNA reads TGTGCCAGCAGCGCTGACAGGGGGCCTGGAAACACCATATATTTT. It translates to CASSADRGPGNTIYF.